The 2 T cell receptor beta chains in this list originate from one sample, sequenced in a study of identical twins. Each CDR3 protein gets one entry after TCRdb re-called the 5' RACE reads with MiXCR. Among 350,000 or so distinct CDR3 sequences, approximately 13% were seen once, and the ten largest hold 7.2%. A further study also used this sample, focusing on yellow fever vaccine responses in identical twins.

Sequenced: CD8+ T cells sorted from blood. The receptors here all came from a woman aged 18-30 years in good health.

This chain links TRBV7-9 with TRBJ2-3, with 8 bases identical to TRBD1. The CDR3 sequence is 15 residues long. V lost 7 bases and J lost 2; bases outside the gene matches: 8. Germline V gives CDR1 SEHNR, CDR2 FQNEAQ (reference sequence). DNA of the CDR3: TGTGCCAGCATCCCGGTGACAGGGGCCACAGATACGCAGTATTTT. It encodes CASIPVTGATDTQYF.

This clonotype has more than one count but fewer than ten. The chain joins TRBV5-6 to TRBJ2-1, with D possibly matching TRBD1 (5 bases). The CDR3 spans 17 residues. CDR1 is SGHDT and CDR2 is YYEEEE in the germline V gene. Deletions cut 0 bases from V and 7 bases from J, with 20 bases between. CDR3 region: CASSLEAGRAFENEQFF. The CDR3 nucleotides read TGTGCCAGCAGCTTGGAGGCAGGGCGCGCGTTCGAGAATGAGCAGTTCTTC. The full variable domain, its missing parts supplied by reference TRBV5-6 and TRBJ2-1, is DAGVTQSPTHLIKTRGQQVTLRCSPKSGHDTVSWYQQALGQGPQFIFQYYEEEERQRGNFPDRFSGHQFPNYSSELNVNALLLGDSALYLCASSLEAGRAFENEQFFGPGTRLTVL.